Detailed here is one T cell receptor beta chain. The source of the sample is a study of technical replicates of blood from a handful of donors. Germline CDR1 is SEHNR and CDR2 is FQNEAQ (reference sequence). The CDR3 is made up of 17 amino acids. Trimming cost V 5 bases and J 1 base; bases outside gene matches: 12. The protocol was immunoSEQ multiplex PCR, while the TCRdb copy is restricted to in-frame clones and leaves out a portion. The sample contains tens of thousands of clones, approximately 92% of which appear only once. Material for sequencing was PBMCs. This chain uses TRBV7-9 with TRBJ2-3, with 7 bases lining up with TRBD2. This TCR derives from a human donor in good health. Some clones in this sample may be carry-over from other donors' samples. The CDR3 bases are TGTGCCAGCAGCCCTAGACTAGCCGCTAAGGGCACAGATACGCAGTATTTT. Its protein is CASSPRLAAKGTDTQYF.